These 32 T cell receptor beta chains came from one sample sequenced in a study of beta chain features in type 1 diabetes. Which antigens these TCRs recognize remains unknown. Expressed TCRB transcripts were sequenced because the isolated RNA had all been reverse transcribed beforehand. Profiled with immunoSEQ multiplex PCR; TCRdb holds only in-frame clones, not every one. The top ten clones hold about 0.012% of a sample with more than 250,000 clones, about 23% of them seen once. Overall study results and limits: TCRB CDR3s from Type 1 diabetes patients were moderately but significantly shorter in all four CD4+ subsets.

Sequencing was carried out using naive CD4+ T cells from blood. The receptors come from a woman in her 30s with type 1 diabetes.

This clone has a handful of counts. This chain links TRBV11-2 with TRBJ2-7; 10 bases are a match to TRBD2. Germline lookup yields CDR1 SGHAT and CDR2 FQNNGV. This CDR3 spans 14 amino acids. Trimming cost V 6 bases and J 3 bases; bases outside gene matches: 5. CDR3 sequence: CASSWTSGVYEQYF. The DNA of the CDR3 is TGTGCCAGCAGTTGGACTAGCGGAGTCTACGAGCAGTACTTC. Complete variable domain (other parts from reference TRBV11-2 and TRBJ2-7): EAGVAQSPRYKIIEKRQSVAFWCNPISGHATLYWYQQILGQGPKLLIQFQNNGVVDDSQLPKDRFSAERLKGVDSTLKIQPAKLEDSAVYLCASSWTSGVYEQYFGPGTRLTVT.

The CDR3 sequence is CASSVPGQNYGYTF. For the CDR3, the DNA is TGTGCCAGCAGCGTACCAGGACAGAATTATGGCTACACCTTC. V usage is TRBV9 and J usage is TRBJ1-2; TRBD1 is a possible D gene (6 bases). The CDR3 extends over 14 amino acids. Per germline, CDR1 SGDLS and CDR2 YYNGEE. V lost 1 base to trimming and J lost 5 bases, with 12 bases between them.

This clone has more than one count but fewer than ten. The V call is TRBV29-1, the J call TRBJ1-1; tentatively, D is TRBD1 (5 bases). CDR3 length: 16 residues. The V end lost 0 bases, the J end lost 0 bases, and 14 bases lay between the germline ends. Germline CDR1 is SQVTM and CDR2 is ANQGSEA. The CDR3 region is CSVEEGPSFMNTEAFF. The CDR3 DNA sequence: TGCAGCGTTGAAGAGGGGCCGAGCTTCATGAACACTGAAGCTTTCTTT. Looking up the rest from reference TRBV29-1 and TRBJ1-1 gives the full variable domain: SAVISQKPSRDICQRGTSLTIQCQVDSQVTMMFWYRQQPGQSLTLIATANQGSEATYESGFVIDKFPISRPNLTFSTLTVSNMSPEDSSIYLCSVEEGPSFMNTEAFFGQGTRLTVV.

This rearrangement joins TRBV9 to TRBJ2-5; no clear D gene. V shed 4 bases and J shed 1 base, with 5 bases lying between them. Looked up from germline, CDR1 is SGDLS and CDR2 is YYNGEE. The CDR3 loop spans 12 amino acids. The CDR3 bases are TGTGCCAGCAGCCCTCGCCAAGAGACCCAGTACTTC. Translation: CASSPRQETQYF.

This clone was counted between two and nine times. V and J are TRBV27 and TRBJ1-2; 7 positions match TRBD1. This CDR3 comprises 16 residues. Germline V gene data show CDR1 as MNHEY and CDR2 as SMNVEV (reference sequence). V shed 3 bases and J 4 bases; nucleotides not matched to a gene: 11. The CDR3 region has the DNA TGTGCCAGCAGTTTTACTGTGAAACAGGGGCGCTATGGCTACACCTTC. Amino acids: CASSFTVKQGRYGYTF.

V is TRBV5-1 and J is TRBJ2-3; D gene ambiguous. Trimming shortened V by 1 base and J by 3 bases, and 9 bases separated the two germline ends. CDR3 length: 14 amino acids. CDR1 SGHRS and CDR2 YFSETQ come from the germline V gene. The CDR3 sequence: CASSLTTATDTQYF. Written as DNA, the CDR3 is TGCGCCAGCAGCTTGACTACCGCGACAGATACGCAGTATTTT. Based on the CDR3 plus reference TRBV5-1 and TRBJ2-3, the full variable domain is KAGVTQTPRYLIKTRGQQVTLSCSPISGHRSVSWYQQTPGQGLQFLFEYFSETQRNKGNFPGRFSGRQFSNSRSEMNVSTLELGDSALYLCASSLTTATDTQYFGPGTRLTVL.

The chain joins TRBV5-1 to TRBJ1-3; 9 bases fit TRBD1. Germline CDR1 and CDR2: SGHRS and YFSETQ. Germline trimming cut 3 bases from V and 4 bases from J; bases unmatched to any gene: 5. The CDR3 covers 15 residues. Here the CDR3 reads CASSSGQGSGNTIYF. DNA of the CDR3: TGCGCCAGCAGCTCGGGACAGGGATCCGGAAACACCATATATTTT.

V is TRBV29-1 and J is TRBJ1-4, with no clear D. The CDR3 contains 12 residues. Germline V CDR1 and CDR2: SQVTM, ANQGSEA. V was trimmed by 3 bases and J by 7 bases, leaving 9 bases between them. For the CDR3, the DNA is TGCAGCGTTGATTCGGGGAGTGAAAAACTGTTTTTT. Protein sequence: CSVDSGSEKLFF.

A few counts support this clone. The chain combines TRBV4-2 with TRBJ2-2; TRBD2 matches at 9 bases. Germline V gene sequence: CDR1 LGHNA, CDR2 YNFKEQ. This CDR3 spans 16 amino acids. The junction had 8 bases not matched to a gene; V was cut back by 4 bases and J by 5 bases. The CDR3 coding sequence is TGTGCCAGCAGCCCGACCGGGACTAGCTTTACCGGGGAGCTGTTTTTT. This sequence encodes CASSPTGTSFTGELFF.

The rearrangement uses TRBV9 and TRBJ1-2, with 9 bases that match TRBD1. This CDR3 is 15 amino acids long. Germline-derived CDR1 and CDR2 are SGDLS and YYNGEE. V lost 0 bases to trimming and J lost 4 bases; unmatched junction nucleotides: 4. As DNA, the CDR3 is TGTGCCAGCAGCGTAGAGGGACAGGGCAGCTATGGCTACACCTTC. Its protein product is CASSVEGQGSYGYTF.

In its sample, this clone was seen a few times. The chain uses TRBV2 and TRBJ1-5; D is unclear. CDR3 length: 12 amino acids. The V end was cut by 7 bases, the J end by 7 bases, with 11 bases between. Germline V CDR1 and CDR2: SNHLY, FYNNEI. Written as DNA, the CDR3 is TGTGCCAGCACACGACCCGGGCAGCCCCAGCATTTT. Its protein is CASTRPGQPQHF.

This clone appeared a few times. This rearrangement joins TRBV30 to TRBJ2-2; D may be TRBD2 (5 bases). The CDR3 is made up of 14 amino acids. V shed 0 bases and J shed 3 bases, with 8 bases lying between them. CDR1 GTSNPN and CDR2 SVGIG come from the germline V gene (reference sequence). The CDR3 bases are TGTGCCTGGAGTGTAAGCGGCCACACCGGGGAGCTGTTTTTT. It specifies CAWSVSGHTGELFF.

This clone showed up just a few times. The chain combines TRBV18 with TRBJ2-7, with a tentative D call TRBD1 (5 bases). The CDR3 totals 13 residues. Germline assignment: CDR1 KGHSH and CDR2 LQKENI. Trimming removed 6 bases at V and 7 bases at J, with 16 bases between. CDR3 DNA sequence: TGTGCCAGCTCGCAGACAGACCTCGATGAGCAGTACTTC. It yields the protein CASSQTDLDEQYF. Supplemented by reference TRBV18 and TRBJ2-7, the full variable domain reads NAGVMQNPRHLVRRRGQEARLRCSPMKGHSHVYWYRQLPEEGLKFMVYLQKENIIDESGMPKERFSAEFPKEGPSILRIQQVVRGDSAAYFCASSQTDLDEQYFGPGTRLTVT.

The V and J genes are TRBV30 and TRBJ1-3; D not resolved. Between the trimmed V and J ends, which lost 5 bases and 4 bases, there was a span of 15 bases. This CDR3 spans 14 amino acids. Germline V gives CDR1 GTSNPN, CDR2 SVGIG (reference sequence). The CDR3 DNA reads TGTGCCTGGGAGACGGACGGAGGGGGAAACACCATATATTTT. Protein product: CAWETDGGGNTIYF.

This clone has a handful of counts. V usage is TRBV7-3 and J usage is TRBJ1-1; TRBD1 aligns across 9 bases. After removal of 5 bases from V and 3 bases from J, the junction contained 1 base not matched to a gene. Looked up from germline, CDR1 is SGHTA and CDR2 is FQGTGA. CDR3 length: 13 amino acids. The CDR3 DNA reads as TGTGCCAGCAGCGGACAGGGGTACACTGAAGCTTTCTTT. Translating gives CASSGQGYTEAFF.

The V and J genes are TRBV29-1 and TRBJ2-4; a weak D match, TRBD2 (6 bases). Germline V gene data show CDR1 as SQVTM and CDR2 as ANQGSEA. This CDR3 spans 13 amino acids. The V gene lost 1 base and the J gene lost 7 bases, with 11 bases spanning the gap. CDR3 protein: CSVEGGDPNIQYF. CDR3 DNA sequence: TGCAGCGTTGAAGGCGGGGATCCTAACATTCAGTACTTC.

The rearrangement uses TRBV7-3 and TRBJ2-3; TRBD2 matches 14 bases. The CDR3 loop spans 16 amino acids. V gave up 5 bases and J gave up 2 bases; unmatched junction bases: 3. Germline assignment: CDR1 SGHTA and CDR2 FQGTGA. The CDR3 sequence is CASSPGLAGDTDTQYF. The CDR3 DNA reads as TGTGCCAGCAGCCCGGGACTAGCGGGGGACACAGATACGCAGTATTTT.

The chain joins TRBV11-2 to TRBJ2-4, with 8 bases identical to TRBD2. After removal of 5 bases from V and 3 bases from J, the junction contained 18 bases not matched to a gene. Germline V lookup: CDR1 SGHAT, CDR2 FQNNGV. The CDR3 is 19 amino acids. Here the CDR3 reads CASSHVLAGSIPIKNIQYF. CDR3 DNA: TGTGCCAGCAGCCACGTTCTAGCGGGCTCCATCCCAATCAAAAACATTCAGTACTTC.

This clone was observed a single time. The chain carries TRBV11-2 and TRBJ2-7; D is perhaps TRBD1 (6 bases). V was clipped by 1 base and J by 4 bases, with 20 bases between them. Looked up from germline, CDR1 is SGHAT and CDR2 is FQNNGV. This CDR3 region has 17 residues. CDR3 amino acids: CASSLGGGSGIKYEQYF. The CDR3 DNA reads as TGTGCCAGCAGCTTAGGTGGGGGCTCCGGGATTAAATACGAGCAGTACTTC.

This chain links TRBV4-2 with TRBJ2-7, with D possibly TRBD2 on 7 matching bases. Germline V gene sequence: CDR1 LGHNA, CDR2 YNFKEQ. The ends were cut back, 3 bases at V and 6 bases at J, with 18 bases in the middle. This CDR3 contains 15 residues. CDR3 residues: CASSQTGGEGGEQYF. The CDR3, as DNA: TGTGCCAGCAGCCAGACGGGGGGAGAGGGGGGCGAGCAGTACTTC.

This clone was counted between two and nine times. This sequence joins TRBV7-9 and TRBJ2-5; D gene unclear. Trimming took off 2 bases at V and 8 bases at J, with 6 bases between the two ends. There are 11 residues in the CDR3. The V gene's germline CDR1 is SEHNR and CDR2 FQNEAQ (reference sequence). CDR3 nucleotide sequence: TGTGCCAGCAGCTTAAAGACTACCCAGTACTTC. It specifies CASSLKTTQYF.

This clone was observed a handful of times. The DNA of the CDR3 is TGCGCCAGCAGCCAAGACAGGGTAGCCAAAAACATTCAGTACTTC. Its translation: CASSQDRVAKNIQYF. This chain connects TRBV4-1 to TRBJ2-4; maybe TRBD1 (5 bases). The ends were cut back, 0 bases at V and 0 bases at J, with 6 bases in the middle. Germline CDR1 and CDR2: MGHRA and YSYEKL. The CDR3 is 15 amino acids.

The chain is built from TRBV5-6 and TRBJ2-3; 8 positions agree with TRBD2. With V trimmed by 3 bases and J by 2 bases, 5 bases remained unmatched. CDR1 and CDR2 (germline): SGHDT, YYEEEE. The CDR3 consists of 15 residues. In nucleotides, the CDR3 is TGTGCCAGCAGCTCAGCGGGAGTCCCCACAGATACGCAGTATTTT. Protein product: CASSSAGVPTDTQYF.

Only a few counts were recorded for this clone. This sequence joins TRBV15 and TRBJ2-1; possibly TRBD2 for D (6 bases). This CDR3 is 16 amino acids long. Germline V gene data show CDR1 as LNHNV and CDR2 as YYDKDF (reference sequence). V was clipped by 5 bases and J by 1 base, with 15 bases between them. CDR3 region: CATSWRIAVSYNEQFF. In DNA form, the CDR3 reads TGTGCCACCAGCTGGCGAATAGCGGTTTCCTACAATGAGCAGTTCTTC.

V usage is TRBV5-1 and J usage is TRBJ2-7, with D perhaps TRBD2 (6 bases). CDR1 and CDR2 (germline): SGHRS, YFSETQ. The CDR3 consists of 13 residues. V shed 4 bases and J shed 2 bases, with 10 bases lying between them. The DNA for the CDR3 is TGCGCCAGCAGCCCGGGGACTCCCTACGAGCAGTACTTC. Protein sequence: CASSPGTPYEQYF.

The chain's CDR3 is CAWGRGYGGELFF. The CDR3 region has the DNA TGTGCCTGGGGCCGCGGGTACGGCGGGGAGCTGTTTTTT. V usage is TRBV30 and J usage is TRBJ2-2; perhaps TRBD2 as D (5 bases). Trimming left V 5 bases short and J 7 bases short, with 14 bases between. Per germline, CDR1 GTSNPN and CDR2 SVGIG (reference sequence). The length of the CDR3 is 13 residues.

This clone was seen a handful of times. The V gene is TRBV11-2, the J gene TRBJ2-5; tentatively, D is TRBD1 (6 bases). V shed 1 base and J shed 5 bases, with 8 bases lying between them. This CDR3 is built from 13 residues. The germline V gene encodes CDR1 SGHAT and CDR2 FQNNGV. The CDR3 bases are TGTGCCAGCAGCTTAGCAGGGGCGGAGACCCAGTACTTC. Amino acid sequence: CASSLAGAETQYF.

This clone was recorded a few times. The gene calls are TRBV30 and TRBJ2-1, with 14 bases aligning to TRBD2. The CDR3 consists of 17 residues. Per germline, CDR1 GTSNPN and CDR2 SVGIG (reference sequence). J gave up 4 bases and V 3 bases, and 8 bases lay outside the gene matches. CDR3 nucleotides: TGTGCCTGGAGATCCGGGACTAGCGGGAGTGTTTACAATGAGCAGTTCTTC. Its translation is CAWRSGTSGSVYNEQFF.

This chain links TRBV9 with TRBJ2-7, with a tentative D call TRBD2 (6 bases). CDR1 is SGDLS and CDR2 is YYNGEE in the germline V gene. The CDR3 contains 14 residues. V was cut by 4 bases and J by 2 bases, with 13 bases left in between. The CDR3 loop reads CASSPDRGTYEQYF. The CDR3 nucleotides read TGTGCCAGCAGCCCCGACCGGGGGACCTACGAGCAGTACTTC.

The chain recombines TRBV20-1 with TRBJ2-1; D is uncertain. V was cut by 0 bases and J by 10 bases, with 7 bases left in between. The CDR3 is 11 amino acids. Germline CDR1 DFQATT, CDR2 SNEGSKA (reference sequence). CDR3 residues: CSARDQREQFF. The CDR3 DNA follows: TGCAGTGCTAGAGATCAACGGGAGCAGTTCTTC.

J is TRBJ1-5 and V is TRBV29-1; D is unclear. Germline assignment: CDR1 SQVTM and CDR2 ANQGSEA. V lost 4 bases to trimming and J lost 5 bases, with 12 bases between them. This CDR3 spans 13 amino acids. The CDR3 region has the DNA TGCAGCGTTGGAGCAGCAACAGATCAGCCCCAGCATTTT. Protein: CSVGAATDQPQHF.

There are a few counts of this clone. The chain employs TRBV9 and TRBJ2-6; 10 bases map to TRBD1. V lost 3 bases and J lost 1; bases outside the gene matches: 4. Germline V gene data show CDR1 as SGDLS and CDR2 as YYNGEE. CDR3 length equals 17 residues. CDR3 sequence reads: CASSETGGGSGANVLTF. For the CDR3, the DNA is TGTGCCAGCAGCGAGACAGGGGGCGGATCTGGGGCCAACGTCCTGACTTTC.